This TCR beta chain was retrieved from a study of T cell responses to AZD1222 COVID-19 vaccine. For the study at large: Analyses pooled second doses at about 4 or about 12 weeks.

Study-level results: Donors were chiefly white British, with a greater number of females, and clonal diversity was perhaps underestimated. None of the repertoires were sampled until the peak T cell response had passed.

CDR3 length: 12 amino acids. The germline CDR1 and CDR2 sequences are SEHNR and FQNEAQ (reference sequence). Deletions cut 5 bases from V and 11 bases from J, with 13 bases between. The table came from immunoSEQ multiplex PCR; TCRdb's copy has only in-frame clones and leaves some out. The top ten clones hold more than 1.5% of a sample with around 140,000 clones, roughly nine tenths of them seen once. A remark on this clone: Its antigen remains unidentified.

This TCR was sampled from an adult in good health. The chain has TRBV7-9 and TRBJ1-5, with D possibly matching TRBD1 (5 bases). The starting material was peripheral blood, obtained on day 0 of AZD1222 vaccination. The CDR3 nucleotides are TGTGCCAGCAGCCAGACGGACATGTCCCAGCATTTT. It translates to CASSQTDMSQHF.